These T cell receptor beta chains were read from a single sample in a study of cytomegalovirus exposure and HLA in healthy donors. Repertoires were generated with immunoSEQ multiplex PCR, while TCRdb's copy carries only in-frame clones and drops some. The sample consists of roughly 200,000 clones, 85% of them appearing once. Input material: PBMCs. The receptor set was obtained from a woman aged 45-59 years in good health and CMV-seronegative. CDR3s include the opening cysteine and the closing phenylalanine or tryptophan. The D gene is left open where the match is weak. The size entry is marked missing in some rows and otherwise reads once, few, many or a size class.

d_call	v_call	j_call	clone_size	cdr3_nt	cdr3_aa
TRBD1	TRBV28	TRBJ1-2	-	TGTGCCAGCAGGTCTCCACAGGGGGCGGGTTATGGCTACACCTTC	CASRSPQGAGYGYTF
-	TRBV6-1	TRBJ1-6	-	TGTGCCAGCTTCGAAAGGGGGAATTCACCCCTCCACTTT	CASFERGNSPLHF
TRBD1	TRBV9	TRBJ2-7	-	TGTGCCAGCAGCGACGGGACAGGGGTCAACGAGCAGTACTTC	CASSDGTGVNEQYF
TRBD2	TRBV2	TRBJ2-5	-	TGTGCCAGCCGGGGGGGAGAGACCCAGTACTTC	CASRGGETQYF
-	TRBV4-2	TRBJ1-1	-	TGTGCCAGCAGCCGCCTAGGGGTTCAGAACACTGAAGCTTTCTTT	CASSRLGVQNTEAFF
-	TRBV10-3	TRBJ2-1	-	TGTGCCATCAGTCAACTTAGTGGGAGCTACAATGAGCAGTTCTTC	CAISQLSGSYNEQFF
-	TRBV6-1	TRBJ2-5	-	TGTGCCAGCAGTGTGCCCGGCAGGGAGACCCAGTACTTC	CASSVPGRETQYF
-	TRBV29-1	TRBJ2-1	once	TGCAGCGCCACTACTAGGAGGGGATACAATGAGCAGTTCTTC	CSATTRRGYNEQFF
TRBD2	TRBV2	TRBJ2-7	-	TGTGCCAGCAATTCGGGACTAGTCTACGAGCAGTACTTC	CASNSGLVYEQYF
-	TRBV7-2	TRBJ1-2	-	TGTGCCAGCAACCCTAGAGGCACCTATGGCTACACCTTC	CASNPRGTYGYTF
-	TRBV28	TRBJ2-1	-	TGTGCCAGCAGTCCTGAGAATGAGCAGTTCTTC	CASSPENEQFF
TRBD2	TRBV5-6	TRBJ2-5	-	TGTGCCAGCAGCTTGGGACTAGCGGGCCTCGAAGAGACCCAGTACTTC	CASSLGLAGLEETQYF
-	TRBV28	TRBJ2-6	once	TGTGCCAGCAGTTCCGGGGGTGCTGGGGCCAACGTCCTGACTTTC	CASSSGGAGANVLTF
-	TRBV7-9	TRBJ2-5	-	TGTGCCAGCAGCTTGAAGCGGTTCTATCCTAAATCGGAGACCCAGTACTTC	CASSLKRFYPKSETQYF
-	TRBV18	TRBJ1-2	-	TGTGCCAGCTCACCGTCCGGGACACGACCATCTAACTATGGCTACACCTTC	CASSPSGTRPSNYGYTF
TRBD2	TRBV6-5	TRBJ2-1	-	TGTGCCAGCAGTTACGGAGCGGGAGGTTCAAGTGAGCAGTTCTTC	CASSYGAGGSSEQFF
TRBD1	TRBV7-8	TRBJ2-2	-	TGTGCCAGCAGCCCCTTGGCGAGGGGGCTGGCGAACACCGGGGAGCTGTTTTTT	CASSPLARGLANTGELFF
TRBD1	TRBV4-2	TRBJ2-1	-	TGTGCCAGCAGCCAAGACTGGACAGGGGGTGTGAATGAGCAGTTCTTC	CASSQDWTGGVNEQFF
-	TRBV7-9	TRBJ2-2	-	TGTGCCAGCAGTCGGTTAGGGGGAGCCACCGGGGAGCTGTTTTTT	CASSRLGGATGELFF
TRBD1	TRBV7-2	TRBJ2-4	few	TGTGCCAGCAGCTTCCGGTACAGGGGGGCAAGCATTCAGTACTTC	CASSFRYRGASIQYF
-	TRBV30	TRBJ2-5	-	TGTGCCTTACTAGACGCGGGGCCAGAGACCCAGTACTTC	CALLDAGPETQYF
TRBD2	TRBV6-6	TRBJ2-1	-	TGTGCCAGCAGACGGACTAGCGGGAACAACAATGAGCAGTTCTTC	CASRRTSGNNNEQFF
-	TRBV5-1	TRBJ2-5	-	TGCGCCAGCAGCTCCCCCCCGCAGGATCAAGAGACCCAGTACTTC	CASSSPPQDQETQYF
-	TRBV12-2	TRBJ2-4	-	TGTGCAAGTCGCTTGGAGGGAGAGGGGAAAAACATTCAGTACTTC	CASRLEGEGKNIQYF
-	TRBV7-2	TRBJ1-2	-	TGTGCCAGCAGCCCCGACATAGGGGGTGGCTACACCTTC	CASSPDIGGGYTF
TRBD1	TRBV4-1	TRBJ1-3	few	TGCGCCAGCAGCCGGCCTCCGGGACAGGAGGCTGGAAACACCATATATTTT	CASSRPPGQEAGNTIYF
TRBD1	TRBV5-1	TRBJ1-4	-	TGCGCCAGCAGCGTCGACAGGGGGCGCCGGGATGAAAAACTGTTTTTT	CASSVDRGRRDEKLFF
TRBD1	TRBV5-1	TRBJ2-6	-	TGCGCCAGCAGATCGGGACAGGGTTTCTCTGGGGCCAACGTCCTGACTTTC	CASRSGQGFSGANVLTF
TRBD1	TRBV6-5	TRBJ1-4	-	TGTGCCAGCAGTGAATCGAGGGGGCATGAAAAACTGTTTTTT	CASSESRGHEKLFF
-	TRBV18	TRBJ2-7	-	TGTGCCAGCTCACCGCCTAGCAGGCCCTACGAGCAGCACTTC	CASSPPSRPYEQHF
TRBD2	TRBV19	TRBJ2-2	-	TGTGCCAGTAGTATACACAGCGGGAGCCCCGGGGAGCTGTTTTTT	CASSIHSGSPGELFF
-	TRBV30	TRBJ1-1	-	TGTGCCTGGAGTAGGCTAAGCGGGGTCACTGAAGCTTTCTTT	CAWSRLSGVTEAFF
TRBD1	TRBV12-5	TRBJ2-7	-	TGTGCTAGTGGTTTGGAGGCAGGGGGCAGGTACGAGCAGTACTTC	CASGLEAGGRYEQYF
TRBD1	TRBV28	TRBJ2-7	-	TGTGCCAGCAGTTCTCACGGACAGGGGGCCTTGCGCGAGCAGTACTTC	CASSSHGQGALREQYF
TRBD1	TRBV6-1	TRBJ1-2	few	TGTGCCAGCAGAATACAGGGGGCAGGCTACACCTTC	CASRIQGAGYTF
-	TRBV7-6	TRBJ2-2	-	TGTGCCAGCAGCTTAGTAGGGCAAGTGGGGAACACCGGGGAGCTGCTTTTT	CASSLVGQVGNTGELLF
-	TRBV4-3	TRBJ1-5	few	TGCGCCAGCAGCCAAGTGGCGGGGGATCAGCCCCAGCATTTT	CASSQVAGDQPQHF
-	TRBV6-1	TRBJ2-1	once	TGTGCCAGCAGTGAGCCGGGTAGAACGAGGTTCTTC	CASSEPGRTRFF
-	TRBV28	TRBJ1-5	-	TGTGCCAGCAGTTTGACAGCGGGGGGTCAGCCCCAGCATTTT	CASSLTAGGQPQHF
-	TRBV21-1	TRBJ1-1	-	TGTGCCAGCAGCAAAGCGAACGGGGGGCCGAACACTGAAGCTTTCTTT	CASSKANGGPNTEAFF
-	TRBV2	TRBJ2-2	-	TGTGCCAGCACTATACTAGGTGACGGGGAGCTGTTTTTT	CASTILGDGELFF
TRBD1	TRBV7-9	TRBJ1-1	few	TGTGCCAGCAGTCCCGGGACAGGGGGCCGGACTGAAGCTTTCTTT	CASSPGTGGRTEAFF
TRBD1	TRBV5-1	TRBJ1-3	-	TGCGCCAGCGCCCGGGACAGCTCTGGAAACACCATATATTTT	CASARDSSGNTIYF
-	TRBV5-1	TRBJ2-7	-	TGCGCCAGCAGCCGGGCGGGGAGCCTCTACGAGCAGTACTTC	CASSRAGSLYEQYF
-	TRBV9	TRBJ2-5	-	TGTGCCAGCAGCATTACAGGTTTCTCACCCCAAGAGACCCAGTACTTC	CASSITGFSPQETQYF
-	TRBV29-1	TRBJ2-7	-	TGCAGCGTTCACACGCCCAATTACGAGCAGTACTTC	CSVHTPNYEQYF
-	TRBV19	TRBJ2-7	-	TGTGCCAGTAGTATAGCCCGTTCGGGCTACGAGCAGTACTTC	CASSIARSGYEQYF